These 6 T cell receptor beta chains were all obtained from the same sample, sequenced in a study of T cell changes during pregnancy in multiple sclerosis. Some clones are missing from TCRdb's copy, which holds only in-frame ones; the method was immunoSEQ multiplex PCR. The profile covers tens of thousands of clones, with approximately 93% appearing a single time and 1.4% taken by the ten largest. The source was peripheral blood, collected in the second trimester of pregnancy. These receptors came from a female donor with multiple sclerosis, enrolled in a pregnancy study.

This chain connects TRBV29-1 to TRBJ2-7; no clear D. This CDR3 has 14 amino acids. Germline lookup yields CDR1 SQVTM and CDR2 ANQGSEA. Between the trimmed V and J ends, which lost 6 bases and 5 bases, there was a span of 20 bases. The CDR3 protein is CSVAKDKIGHEQYF. CDR3 bases: TGCAGCGTCGCCAAAGACAAAATCGGCCACGAGCAGTACTTC.

This sequence joins TRBV6-5 and TRBJ1-2; no reliable D call. The germline CDR1 and CDR2 sequences are MNHEY and SVGAGI. The CDR3 consists of 12 residues. Between the trimmed V and J ends, which lost 5 bases and 2 bases, there was a span of 6 bases. For the CDR3, the DNA is TGTGCCAGCAGTAGGGAGAACTATGGCTACACCTTC. The encoded protein is CASSRENYGYTF.

The chain joins TRBV5-1 to TRBJ2-3; 8 positions match TRBD2. Germline V gene data show CDR1 as SGHRS and CDR2 as YFSETQ. The CDR3 length is 19 residues. V lost 2 bases to trimming and J lost 1 base; unmatched junction nucleotides: 15. The CDR3 DNA reads as TGCGCCAGCAGCTTATCTTCCAGCGGGAGAGGGCGGGGCACAGATACGCAGTATTTT. Translating it yields CASSLSSSGRGRGTDTQYF.

The V call is TRBV28, the J call TRBJ1-2; D gene uncertain. Germline V gene lookup returns CDR1 MDHEN and CDR2 SYDVKM. The CDR3 consists of 13 residues. Trimming took off 2 bases at V and 2 bases at J, with 6 bases between the two ends. The CDR3 region has the DNA TGTGCCAGCAGTTTACCGGGAAACTATGGCTACACCTTC. Amino acid sequence: CASSLPGNYGYTF.

The chain links TRBV6-5 to TRBJ2-1, with 7 bases lining up with TRBD1. Trimming removed 0 bases from V and 10 bases from J; junction bases left unmatched: 3. CDR1 is MNHEY and CDR2 is SVGAGI in the germline V gene. The CDR3 extends over 13 amino acids. The CDR3 spells CASSYSGTDEQFF. The CDR3 region has the DNA TGTGCCAGCAGTTACTCCGGGACAGACGAGCAGTTCTTC.

The genes are TRBV11-3 and TRBJ2-3; 8 positions match TRBD1. V lost 5 bases and J lost 4; bases outside the gene matches: 8. CDR1 is SGHNT and CDR2 is YENEEA in the germline V gene. The CDR3 has 15 amino acids. This CDR3 reads CASSRGQGGSDTQYF. DNA of the CDR3: TGTGCCAGCAGCCGCGGACAGGGAGGCTCAGATACGCAGTATTTT.